This T cell receptor (beta chain) was captured in a study of T-cell reconstitution after alpha-beta-depleted transplantation in children. Preparing the TCRbeta library involved the use of unique molecular identifiers. In TCRdb, the PCR reads were re-called with MiXCR into one record per CDR3 protein. The repertoire consists of about 420,000 distinct CDR3 sequences, with roughly 15% occurring once and the leading ten covering 25% to 30%. This clonotype came up many times. Sample: PBMCs, mostly from graft donor cells, taken 360 days after TCRalphabeta/CD19-depleted stem cell transplant. The clonotype originates from a boy in the first two years of life who had a stem cell transplant for Wiskott-Aldrich syndrome, so the T cells may come from the graft donor.

CDR3 sequence reads: CASSPESDTQYF. The DNA of the CDR3 is TGTGCCAGCTCACCCGAATCAGATACGCAGTATTTT. The chain recombines TRBV18 with TRBJ2-3; D uncertain. Germline loops: CDR1 KGHSH, CDR2 LQKENI. The CDR3 has 12 residues. Trimming took off 3 bases at V and 4 bases at J, with 5 bases between the two ends.